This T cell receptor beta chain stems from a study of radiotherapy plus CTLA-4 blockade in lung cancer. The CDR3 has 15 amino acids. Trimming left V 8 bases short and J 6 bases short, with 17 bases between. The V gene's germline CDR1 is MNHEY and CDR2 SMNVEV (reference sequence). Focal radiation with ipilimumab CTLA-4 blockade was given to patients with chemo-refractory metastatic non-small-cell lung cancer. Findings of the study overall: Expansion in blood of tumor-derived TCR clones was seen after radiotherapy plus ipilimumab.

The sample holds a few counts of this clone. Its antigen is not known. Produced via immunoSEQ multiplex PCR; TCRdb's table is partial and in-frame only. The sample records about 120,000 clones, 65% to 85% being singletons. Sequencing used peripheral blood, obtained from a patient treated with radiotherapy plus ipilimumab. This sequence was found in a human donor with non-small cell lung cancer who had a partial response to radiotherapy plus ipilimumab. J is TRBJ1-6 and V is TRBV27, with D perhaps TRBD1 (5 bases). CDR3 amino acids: CASQTWTQRNSPLHF. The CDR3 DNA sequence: TGTGCCAGCCAGACCTGGACACAGCGTAATTCACCCCTCCACTTT.